These 30 T cell receptor beta chains share one sample of origin, sequenced in a study of cytomegalovirus exposure and HLA in healthy donors. The PCR had 60 Vbeta and 13 Jbeta primers. Measured with immunoSEQ multiplex PCR; TCRdb has only the in-frame clones, and not every one. This table holds under 130,000 clones. Sequencing was done on a sample of PBMCs. The receptors originated from a man between 35 and 55 years old in good health and CMV-seronegative.

The V call is TRBV19, the J call TRBJ2-1; D unresolved. CDR3 length equals 14 residues. With 6 bases removed from V and 0 bases from J, the gap between germline ends came to 9 bases. CDR1 is LNHDA, CDR2 SQIVND, per germline (reference sequence). The CDR3 coding sequence is TGTGCCAGTAGCCCCTATACCTCCTACAATGAGCAGTTCTTC. It codes for CASSPYTSYNEQFF. Combining the CDR3 with reference TRBV19 and TRBJ2-1 gives the whole variable domain DGGITQSPKYLFRKEGQNVTLSCEQNLNHDAMYWYRQDPGQGLRLIYYSQIVNDFQKGDIAEGYSVSREKKESFPLTVTSAQKNPTAFYLCASSPYTSYNEQFFGPGTRLTVL.

The CDR3 loop reads CASSPPLTGQFYGYTF. The CDR3, as DNA: TGTGCCAGCAGTCCACCCCTTACGGGACAATTCTATGGCTACACCTTC. The chain has TRBV28 and TRBJ1-2; maybe TRBD1 (6 bases). This CDR3 is 16 amino acids long. Trimming cost V 5 bases and J 4 bases, with 20 bases left between them. Germline assignment: CDR1 MDHEN and CDR2 SYDVKM.

This chain joins TRBV7-2 and TRBJ1-2, with 10 positions matching TRBD1. The V gene end was trimmed by 5 bases and the J gene end by 4 bases; junction bases not matched to a gene: 4. Germline CDR1 and CDR2: SGHTA and FQGNSA. The CDR3 sequence is 14 residues long. The CDR3 loop is CASSPRTGGYGYTF. The CDR3 nucleotides are TGTGCCAGCAGCCCCCGGACAGGGGGCTATGGCTACACCTTC. Supplemented by reference TRBV7-2 and TRBJ1-2, the full variable domain reads GAGVSQSPSNKVTEKGKDVELRCDPISGHTALYWYRQSLGQGLEFLIYFQGNSAPDKSGLPSDRFSAERTGGSVSTLTIQRTQQEDSAVYLCASSPRTGGYGYTFGSGTRLTVV.

The V and J genes are TRBV19 and TRBJ2-3; D possibly corresponds to TRBD2 (7 bases). The CDR3 extends over 16 amino acids. The germline V and J ends were trimmed by 0 bases and 0 bases, with 10 bases remaining between them. Germline assignment: CDR1 LNHDA and CDR2 SQIVND (reference sequence). CDR3 in DNA: TGTGCCAGTAGTATAGAGGCGGGGGCTAGCACAGATACGCAGTATTTT. Residues: CASSIEAGASTDTQYF.

The chain uses TRBV20-1 and TRBJ1-1; 12 bases align to TRBD1. CDR1 is DFQATT and CDR2 is SNEGSKA in the germline V gene (reference sequence). The CDR3 is 11 amino acids. J lost 10 bases, V lost 6 bases, and 3 bases had no gene match. In nucleotides, the CDR3 is TGCAGTGCCGGGACAGGGGGCTTAGCTTTCTTT. This sequence encodes CSAGTGGLAFF.

This sequence joins TRBV19 and TRBJ2-1; 8 bases map to TRBD2. The V gene end was trimmed by 3 bases and the J gene end by 7 bases; junction bases not matched to a gene: 5. Germline V CDR1 and CDR2: LNHDA, SQIVND (reference sequence). CDR3 length: 14 amino acids. In nucleotides, the CDR3 is TGTGCCAGTAGTATCGGGGGGGATTTGAATGAGCAGTTCTTC. Protein sequence: CASSIGGDLNEQFF.

This chain links TRBV13 with TRBJ2-7; 7 bases agree with TRBD2. The CDR3 consists of 15 residues. Germline V gene lookup returns CDR1 PRHDT and CDR2 FYEKMQ (reference sequence). V dropped 1 base and J dropped 7; count of bases not matched to a gene: 10. CDR3 nucleotides: TGTGCCAGCAGCTTAGAGGGAGGGTCTTCTTGGGAGCAGTACTTC. It codes for CASSLEGGSSWEQYF.

The chain couples TRBV7-2 to TRBJ2-1, with a weak D call TRBD2 (5 bases). The CDR3 totals 11 residues. The V and J ends lost 1 base and 11 bases respectively, with 6 bases between them. The germline V gene has CDR1 SGHTA and CDR2 FQGNSA. In DNA, the CDR3 is TGTGCCAGCAGCTTAGGGGAGAAGCAGTTCTTC. It translates to CASSLGEKQFF. Full variable domain (missing parts from reference TRBV7-2 and TRBJ2-1): GAGVSQSPSNKVTEKGKDVELRCDPISGHTALYWYRQSLGQGLEFLIYFQGNSAPDKSGLPSDRFSAERTGGSVSTLTIQRTQQEDSAVYLCASSLGEKQFFGPGTRLTVL.

V and J are TRBV11-3 and TRBJ2-2; perhaps TRBD1 as D (5 bases). The CDR3 runs to 15 residues. Looked up from germline, CDR1 is SGHNT and CDR2 is YENEEA. With 5 bases removed from V and 0 bases from J, the gap between germline ends came to 10 bases. The CDR3 nucleotides read TGTGCCAGCAGCCCTACACAGGCGAACACCGGGGAGCTGTTTTTT. It translates to CASSPTQANTGELFF.

The V gene is TRBV28, the J gene TRBJ2-1; a weak D match, TRBD2 (6 bases). The V gene's germline CDR1 is MDHEN and CDR2 SYDVKM. V lost 2 bases and J 2 bases, leaving 16 bases between the germline ends. This CDR3 has 17 residues. Here the CDR3 DNA reads TGTGCCAGCAGTTTAGCCAATCTAGCGAGGACCTACAATGAGCAGTTCTTC. Translation gives CASSLANLARTYNEQFF.

This chain uses TRBV21-1 with TRBJ1-4. TRBV21-1 is a recognized pseudogene. CDR3 length: 14 residues. CDR3 sequence (DNA): TGTGCCAGCAGCCCTCGGGTTAGGCGGGAAAAACTGTTTTTT. As protein: CASSPRVRREKLFF.

The genes are TRBV5-4 and TRBJ2-1; 13 nucleotides match TRBD2. V shed 1 base, J shed 10 bases, and the junction held 8 bases outside the gene matches. Germline CDR1 reads SGHNT; CDR2 reads YYREEE (reference sequence). The CDR3 contains 16 residues. The CDR3, as DNA: TGTGCCAGCAGCTTGTTTACTAGCGGGGGGGTAAGGGAGCAGTTCTTC. This translates into CASSLFTSGGVREQFF.

The chain has TRBV13 and TRBJ1-1; 11 positions match TRBD1. CDR1 PRHDT and CDR2 FYEKMQ come from the germline V gene (reference sequence). The V gene end was trimmed by 5 bases and the J gene end by 10 bases; junction bases not matched to a gene: 9. The CDR3 is 14 amino acids. As DNA, the CDR3 is TGTGCCAGCAGCGGTAGGGACAGGGGGGGGCGAGCTTTCTTT. Its protein product is CASSGRDRGGRAFF.

The chain couples TRBV29-1 to TRBJ2-5; 8 positions agree with TRBD1. The J call may be wrong; the DNA end is better matched by TRBJ2-7. This CDR3 has 13 amino acids. CDR1 is SQVTM, CDR2 ANQGSEA, per germline. The DNA for the CDR3 is TGCAGCGTTCCTCGGACAGGGTCTTACGAGCAGTACTTC. Residues: CSVPRTGSYEQYF.

The chain has TRBV27 and TRBJ2-1, with 16 bases matching TRBD2. The V gene's germline CDR1 is MNHEY and CDR2 SMNVEV (reference sequence). J gave up 7 bases and V 6 bases, and 3 bases lay outside the gene matches. CDR3 size: 15 residues. As DNA, the CDR3 is TGTGCCAGCAGCTTGGGACTAGCGGGGGGGAATGAGCAGTTCTTC. It codes for CASSLGLAGGNEQFF.

The chain carries TRBV30 and TRBJ1-1; 7 bases agree with TRBD1. This CDR3 is 14 amino acids long. V was clipped by 3 bases and J by 0 bases; unmatched bases: 4. The germline V gene encodes CDR1 GTSNPN and CDR2 SVGIG (reference sequence). The CDR3 protein is CAWSPGQVNTEAFF. CDR3 DNA sequence: TGTGCCTGGAGCCCAGGACAGGTGAACACTGAAGCTTTCTTT.

The V and J genes are TRBV7-6 and TRBJ2-6; 8 positions agree with TRBD1. After removal of 5 bases from V and 0 bases from J, the junction contained 9 bases not matched to a gene. The CDR3 runs to 18 residues. Germline CDR1 is SGHVS and CDR2 is FNYEAQ. The DNA for the CDR3 is TGTGCCAGCAGCCCGCTCAGGGGGCAGGGCTCTGGGGCCAACGTCCTGACTTTC. It is translated as CASSPLRGQGSGANVLTF.

V and J are TRBV30 and TRBJ2-5; 8 bases are shared with TRBD2. Per the germline V gene, CDR1 is GTSNPN and CDR2 is SVGIG (reference sequence). V was pared by 3 bases and J by 2 bases, with 8 bases of the junction left unmatched. The CDR3 loop spans 15 amino acids. The CDR3 protein is CAWRGSTSGQETQYF. CDR3 nucleotides: TGTGCCTGGAGGGGGTCCACTAGCGGACAAGAGACCCAGTACTTC.

The chain couples TRBV27 to TRBJ2-1; tentative D call: TRBD2 (6 bases). With 8 bases removed from V and 3 bases from J, the gap between germline ends came to 20 bases. The germline V gene has CDR1 MNHEY and CDR2 SMNVEV (reference sequence). This CDR3 has 16 amino acids. CDR3 residues: CASGPTGAPLYNEQFF. CDR3 nucleotide sequence: TGTGCCAGCGGCCCAACGGGAGCTCCTCTCTACAATGAGCAGTTCTTC.

This chain joins TRBV28 and TRBJ1-4; 10 bases align to TRBD1. With 7 bases clipped from V and 7 bases from J, the junction kept 6 bases outside the gene matches. The CDR3 runs 14 residues. Germline values: CDR1 MDHEN, CDR2 SYDVKM. The CDR3 here is CASNDRGLGEKLFF. In nucleotides, the CDR3 is TGTGCCAGCAATGACAGGGGGCTAGGTGAAAAACTGTTTTTT.

The chain links TRBV10-3 to TRBJ1-5; D perhaps matches TRBD1 (5 bases). Germline assignment: CDR1 ENHRY and CDR2 SYGVKD. V was shortened by 0 bases and J by 1 base, with 13 bases between the two germline ends. The CDR3 is 17 residues long. This CDR3 is CAISESVGAGSNQPQHF. The CDR3 region has the DNA TGTGCCATCAGTGAGTCGGTCGGGGCGGGAAGCAATCAGCCCCAGCATTTT.

The chain couples TRBV5-8 to TRBJ2-1, with D maybe TRBD2 (5 bases). Between the trimmed V and J ends, which lost 0 bases and 6 bases, there was a span of 13 bases. The CDR3 length is 15 residues. Germline CDR1 SGHTS, CDR2 YDEGEE. CDR3 DNA sequence: TGTGCCAGCAGCTTGGCGGAGCGGACCCTCAATGAGCAGTTCTTC. It yields the protein CASSLAERTLNEQFF.

This rearrangement joins TRBV6-6 to TRBJ2-5; 7 bases map to TRBD1. V was clipped by 9 bases and J by 11 bases; unmatched bases: 12. The germline V gene has CDR1 MNHNY and CDR2 SVGAGI (reference sequence). There are 12 residues in the CDR3. CDR3 loop: CASRPGGNEQYF. The CDR3 coding sequence is TGTGCCAGTCGGCCAGGGGGTAATGAGCAGTACTTC.

V is TRBV30 and J is TRBJ1-3; tentatively, D is TRBD1 (6 bases). The CDR3 totals 14 residues. Trimming cost V 5 bases and J 0 bases, with 11 bases left between them. Germline CDR1 reads GTSNPN; CDR2 reads SVGIG (reference sequence). The CDR3 bases are TGTGCCTGGCATAGGGGGACCTCTGGAAACACCATATATTTT. The encoded protein is CAWHRGTSGNTIYF. Full variable domain (rest looked up from reference TRBV30 and TRBJ1-3): SQTIHQWPATLVQPVGSPLSLECTVEGTSNPNLYWYRQAAGRGLQLLFYSVGIGQISSEVPQNLSASRPQDRQFILSSKKLLLSDSGFYLCAWHRGTSGNTIYFGEGSWLTVV.

This chain uses TRBV30 with TRBJ1-6; 7 nucleotides line up with TRBD1. Looked up from germline, CDR1 is GTSNPN and CDR2 is SVGIG (reference sequence). This CDR3 has 15 residues. The V segment lost 3 bases and the J segment 9 bases; nucleotides outside the gene matches: 11. DNA for the CDR3: TGTGCCTGGAGCACATCCGGGACAGTGAGTTCACCCCTCCACTTT. It translates to CAWSTSGTVSSPLHF. The full variable domain, in which reference TRBV30 and TRBJ1-6 provide the parts outside the CDR3, is SQTIHQWPATLVQPVGSPLSLECTVEGTSNPNLYWYRQAAGRGLQLLFYSVGIGQISSEVPQNLSASRPQDRQFILSSKKLLLSDSGFYLCAWSTSGTVSSPLHFGNGTRLTVT.

The chain joins TRBV7-2 to TRBJ2-1, with D unclear. The CDR3 contains 13 residues. V was pared by 2 bases and J by 9 bases, with 11 bases between. Germline CDR1 reads SGHTA; CDR2 reads FQGNSA. CDR3 amino acids: CASSLTASGEQFF. CDR3 in DNA: TGTGCCAGCAGCTTAACAGCTTCTGGTGAGCAGTTCTTC.

This chain connects TRBV6-5 to TRBJ1-5; no firm D call. V was shortened by 0 bases and J by 0 bases, with 9 bases between the two germline ends. The CDR3 consists of 16 residues. Per germline, CDR1 MNHEY and CDR2 SVGAGI. CDR3 DNA: TGTGCCAGCAGTTACTCGTCGGTCTTTAGCAATCAGCCCCAGCATTTT. This codes for CASSYSSVFSNQPQHF.

J is TRBJ1-2 and V is TRBV2, with D perhaps matching TRBD1 (6 bases). This CDR3 has 15 residues. From germline, CDR1 is SNHLY and CDR2 FYNNEI. Trimming stripped 8 bases from V and 0 bases from J, with 16 bases between. The CDR3 loop is CASRTAGASNYGYTF. The CDR3 region has the DNA TGTGCCAGCCGTACGGCGGGGGCTTCTAACTATGGCTACACCTTC. Complete variable domain (other parts from reference TRBV2 and TRBJ1-2): EPEVTQTPSHQVTQMGQEVILRCVPISNHLYFYWYRQILGQKVEFLVSFYNNEISEKSEIFDDQFSVERPDGSNFTLKIRSTKLEDSAMYFCASRTAGASNYGYTFGSGTRLTVV.

The rearrangement joins TRBV7-2 to TRBJ1-4; no firm D call. Per germline, CDR1 SGHTA and CDR2 FQGNSA. The V and J ends lost 5 bases and 4 bases respectively, with 17 bases between them. CDR3 length: 16 residues. The CDR3: CASSPDSRHLNEKLFF. The CDR3 DNA reads TGTGCCAGCAGCCCGGACTCCCGTCACCTTAATGAAAAACTGTTTTTT.

The V gene is TRBV5-1, the J gene TRBJ2-3; no definite D call. Deletions cut 4 bases from V and 2 bases from J, with 5 bases between. Germline-derived CDR1 and CDR2 are SGHRS and YFSETQ. The CDR3 contains 12 residues. CDR3 sequence: CASSPFTDTQYF. The CDR3 DNA is TGCGCCAGCAGCCCATTCACAGATACGCAGTATTTT.